This T cell receptor beta chain comes out of a study of shared clonotypes between healthy human individuals. Deletions cut 6 bases from V and 1 base from J, with 8 bases between. The CDR3 length is 13 residues. Germline-derived CDR1 and CDR2 are MNHNS and SASEGT. In the case of this clone: The same CDR3 arises from other DNA sequences in this sample as well.

Sequencing used immunoSEQ multiplex PCR; TCRdb keeps in-frame clones, though not all of them. The sample contains 2 million to 3 million clones, 93% of which appear only once. A split of CD4+ cells into CD45RA+ naive and CD45RA-negative memory subsets was performed. The genes are TRBV6-1 and TRBJ2-3; possible D gene TRBD1, 5 bases. The sequence was obtained from a man between 18 and 29 years old in good health. Some clones in this sample may be carry-over from other donors' samples. Source material: naive CD4+ T cells from PBMCs. This sample's subset: CD45RA+ positively selected. The CDR3 sequence is CASRTDRTDTQYF. The CDR3 DNA reads TGTGCCAGCAGGACAGATCGCACAGATACGCAGTATTTT.